The next 10 T cell receptor beta chains were all read from a single sample in a study of lymphopenia after photon versus proton radiotherapy. Repertoires were generated with immunoSEQ multiplex PCR, while TCRdb's copy carries only in-frame clones and drops some. The data contain over 35,000 clones, roughly 86% of them singletons. Here the sequenced sample was peripheral blood, taken from a patient treated with proton-based radiotherapy. Receptor source: a woman aged 65 to 85 with pancreatic cancer. Some clones in this sample may be carry-over from other donors' samples.

The genes are TRBV27 and TRBJ2-3, with D uncertain. This CDR3 comprises 13 residues. Between the trimmed V and J ends, which lost 5 bases and 0 bases, there was a span of 6 bases. CDR1 is MNHEY, CDR2 SMNVEV, per germline (reference sequence). CDR3 in amino acids: CASSPPSTDTQYF. The CDR3 bases are TGTGCCAGCAGTCCGCCTAGCACAGATACGCAGTATTTT.

The chain recombines TRBV19 with TRBJ2-5, with 7 positions matching TRBD1. Trimming took 0 bases from V and 1 from J; bases not matched to a gene: 2. CDR1 and CDR2 (germline): LNHDA, SQIVND (reference sequence). The CDR3 is 15 amino acids. The CDR3 coding sequence is TGTGCCAGTAGTATAGAGACAGGGTCCCAAGAGACCCAGTACTTC. Amino acid sequence: CASSIETGSQETQYF.

The chain employs TRBV13 and TRBJ2-3; TRBD2 matches at 8 bases. The junction had 10 bases not matched to a gene; V was cut back by 5 bases and J by 0 bases. Germline V gene sequence: CDR1 PRHDT, CDR2 FYEKMQ (reference sequence). The CDR3 loop spans 17 amino acids. As DNA, the CDR3 is TGTGCCAGCAGCGGTAGCGGGACCGGGGCTAGCACAGATACGCAGTATTTT. Translated, it gives CASSGSGTGASTDTQYF.

The V and J genes are TRBV30 and TRBJ1-2; tentatively, D is TRBD1 (5 bases). The CDR3 spans 13 residues. The V end was cut by 1 base, the J end by 7 bases, with 13 bases between. Germline CDR1 and CDR2: GTSNPN and SVGIG (reference sequence). CDR3 in amino acids: CAWSEGAGGGYTF. CDR3 nucleotides: TGTGCCTGGAGTGAAGGGGCAGGCGGTGGCTACACCTTC.

In its sample, this clone is medium-sized. The chain uses TRBV28 and TRBJ1-1; 8 bases match TRBD1. Germline V lookup: CDR1 MDHEN, CDR2 SYDVKM. This CDR3 region has 17 residues. With 4 bases clipped from V and 5 bases from J, the junction kept 15 bases outside the gene matches. In DNA, the CDR3 is TGTGCCAGCAGTTCCCGACAGGGGAGGATCATACTAACTGAAGCTTTCTTT. This sequence encodes CASSSRQGRIILTEAFF.

CDR3 DNA: TGTGCCAGCAGCGGCGGGGCCTACACCCTTACTGACTACGAGCAGTACTTC. It specifies CASSGGAYTLTDYEQYF. This chain joins TRBV5-6 and TRBJ2-7; the D gene is possibly TRBD2 (6 bases). The CDR3 consists of 17 residues. V lost 4 bases and J lost 3, with 23 bases in between. Per the germline V gene, CDR1 is SGHDT and CDR2 is YYEEEE.

This chain joins TRBV28 and TRBJ1-5, with 9 bases matching TRBD1. CDR3 length: 17 residues. Looked up from germline, CDR1 is MDHEN and CDR2 is SYDVKM. J lost 6 bases, V lost 6 bases, and 15 bases had no gene match. The CDR3 region has the DNA TGTGCCAGCAGGCCCGCCCCACAGGGGGCGCCGAGTCAGCCCCAGCATTTT. Translated, it gives CASRPAPQGAPSQPQHF.

The chain is built from TRBV5-1 and TRBJ1-3; 7 positions agree with TRBD1. Per the germline V gene, CDR1 is SGHRS and CDR2 is YFSETQ. This CDR3 is built from 16 residues. V lost 2 bases and J lost 0; bases outside the gene matches: 5. The CDR3 DNA is TGCGCCAGCAGCTTCTCTCAGGGGGGCTCTGGAAACACCATATATTTT. This codes for CASSFSQGGSGNTIYF.

This clone was seen once. The chain couples TRBV28 to TRBJ1-1, with TRBD1 matching over 9 bases. This CDR3 region has 15 residues. Germline V CDR1 and CDR2: MDHEN, SYDVKM. V was pared by 5 bases and J by 5 bases, with 9 bases of the junction left unmatched. This chain's CDR3 is CASSPPDRGKTEAFF. CDR3 DNA: TGTGCCAGCAGTCCCCCGGACAGGGGTAAAACTGAAGCTTTCTTT.

V gene TRBV11-3 combines with J gene TRBJ1-1, with D possibly matching TRBD1 (5 bases). CDR3 size: 16 residues. V was clipped by 5 bases and J by 1 base, with 17 bases between them. CDR1 SGHNT and CDR2 YENEEA come from the germline V gene. CDR3 residues: CASSQRPPGSNTEAFF. CDR3 DNA: TGTGCCAGCAGCCAGAGACCGCCAGGGTCGAACACTGAAGCTTTCTTT.